The next 25 T cell receptor beta chains were all read from a single sample in a study of cytomegalovirus exposure and HLA in healthy donors (dated by TCRdb to the late 2010s). Libraries came from the immunoSEQ multiplex PCR assay. A mixture of 60 forward primers for TCR Vbeta segments and 13 reverse primers for TCR Jbeta segments was used in the multiplex PCR. TCRdb took over this immuneACCESS table, retaining in-frame rearrangements with V and J assigned. Such tables are incomplete; in checked studies, under half of the missing clones stem from an unresolved V gene, and the remainder is unexplained. The sample table lists about 130,000 clones, over 70% of them with a count of one. Over 2% of the sample is held by the ten biggest clonotypes. The specimen was PBMCs. The receptors here all came from a man aged 30 to 39 in good health and CMV-seronegative.

This rearrangement joins TRBV5-1 to TRBJ2-7, with 10 bases identical to TRBD1. The CDR3 has 16 residues. V lost 3 bases, J lost 4 bases, and 10 bases stayed unmatched. Germline CDR1 is SGHRS and CDR2 is YFSETQ. The CDR3 DNA reads as TGCGCCAGCAGCTCAATCGGGACAGGGGAGGTATACGAGCAGTACTTC. Amino acids: CASSSIGTGEVYEQYF.

The chain joins TRBV5-4 to TRBJ2-5; D might be TRBD2 (5 bases). CDR1 and CDR2 from the germline V gene are SGHNT and YYREEE (reference sequence). The CDR3 is 14 residues long. Trimming stripped 1 base from V and 4 bases from J, with 11 bases between. Written as DNA, the CDR3 is TGTGCCAGCAGCTTGTCTCGGGGTAGAGAGACCCAGTACTTC. It translates to CASSLSRGRETQYF.

This chain connects TRBV27 to TRBJ2-1; D gene ambiguous. The CDR3 has 11 residues. Germline V gene sequence: CDR1 MNHEY, CDR2 SMNVEV (reference sequence). The V end was cut by 6 bases, the J end by 4 bases, with 4 bases between. CDR3 region: CASSFYNEQFF. The DNA of the CDR3 is TGTGCCAGCAGCTTTTACAATGAGCAGTTCTTC.

This clone came up a few times. The V and J genes are TRBV29-1 and TRBJ1-1; D possibly corresponds to TRBD1 (6 bases). The CDR3 totals 13 residues. Trimming cost V 3 bases and J 5 bases, with 13 bases left between them. Germline CDR1 SQVTM, CDR2 ANQGSEA. CDR3 coding DNA: TGCAGCGTTGATCCGGGGGGACAAACTGAAGCTTTCTTT. Translating gives CSVDPGGQTEAFF.

This rearrangement joins TRBV2 to TRBJ2-5; no reliable D call. Germline V gene lookup returns CDR1 SNHLY and CDR2 FYNNEI. V shed 3 bases and J shed 5 bases, with 13 bases lying between them. CDR3 size: 14 residues. CDR3 sequence: CASSERLPEETQYF. Written as DNA, the CDR3 is TGTGCCAGCAGTGAGCGGCTCCCCGAGGAGACCCAGTACTTC.

The chain recombines TRBV29-1 with TRBJ1-1; D perhaps matches TRBD1 (6 bases). Germline lookup yields CDR1 SQVTM and CDR2 ANQGSEA. The CDR3 is made up of 15 amino acids. Trimming removed 5 bases from V and 3 bases from J, with 19 bases in between. CDR3 protein: CSVTYSSGAHTEAFF. CDR3 coding DNA: TGCAGCGTTACCTACTCATCAGGGGCCCACACTGAAGCTTTCTTT.

CDR3 in amino acids: CASSPRGLVGGTEAFF. CDR3 in DNA: TGTGCCAGCTCACCACGGGGACTGGTTGGGGGAACTGAAGCTTTCTTT. The chain employs TRBV18 and TRBJ1-1; D possibly corresponds to TRBD1 (5 bases). Trimming cost V 1 base and J 5 bases, with 17 bases left between them. The CDR3 totals 16 residues. Germline loops: CDR1 KGHSH, CDR2 LQKENI.

The rearrangement uses TRBV18 and TRBJ2-5, with TRBD2 matching over 7 bases. The germline gives CDR1 KGHSH, CDR2 LQKENI. J was trimmed by 5 bases and V by 6 bases; bases with no gene match: 6. The CDR3 extends over 13 amino acids. For the CDR3, the DNA is TGTGCCAGCTCGCGGACTAGTAGGGAGACCCAGTACTTC. Translated, it gives CASSRTSRETQYF.

V and J are TRBV14 and TRBJ2-7; D uncertain. With 1 base removed from V and 5 bases from J, the gap between germline ends came to 3 bases. This CDR3 is 11 amino acids long. Germline values: CDR1 SGHDN, CDR2 FVKESK. CDR3 sequence: CASSQVNEQYF. CDR3 DNA sequence: TGTGCCAGCAGCCAAGTCAACGAGCAGTACTTC.

The rearrangement links TRBV5-1 to TRBJ1-1; perhaps TRBD1 as D (6 bases). The V end lost 2 bases, the J end lost 4 bases, and 9 bases lay between the germline ends. The CDR3 covers 13 residues. The V gene's germline CDR1 is SGHRS and CDR2 YFSETQ. CDR3 DNA: TGCGCCAGCAGCTTTACAGGGTTCACTGAAGCTTTCTTT. It yields the protein CASSFTGFTEAFF.

This sequence joins TRBV6-6 and TRBJ1-3; TRBD1 matches 8 bases. CDR1 and CDR2 (germline): MNHNY, SVGAGI (reference sequence). This CDR3 has 15 amino acids. The V and J ends lost 6 bases and 0 bases, in that order; junction bases with no gene match: 4. Here the CDR3 reads CASSRDRPSGNTIYF. The CDR3 DNA reads as TGTGCCAGCAGCCGGGACAGGCCCTCTGGAAACACCATATATTTT.

The chain employs TRBV5-4 and TRBJ1-1; tentatively, D is TRBD1 (5 bases). In germline, CDR1 is SGHNT, CDR2 YYREEE (reference sequence). V lost 1 base, J lost 3 bases, and 10 bases lay in between. CDR3 size: 14 residues. CDR3 sequence: CASSLQQDYTEAFF. CDR3 nucleotides: TGTGCCAGCAGCTTGCAACAGGATTACACTGAAGCTTTCTTT.

This clone appeared a few times. V gene TRBV6-1 combines with J gene TRBJ2-3; the match to TRBD1 covers 8 bases. This CDR3 has 17 residues. Germline V lookup: CDR1 MNHNS, CDR2 SASEGT. V was pared by 2 bases and J by 2 bases, with 9 bases of the junction left unmatched. CDR3 protein: CASSERDRRFYTDTQYF. CDR3 coding DNA: TGTGCCAGCAGTGAAAGGGACAGGCGATTCTACACAGATACGCAGTATTTT.

The chain carries TRBV28 and TRBJ1-2, with 7 bases identical to TRBD1. From germline, CDR1 is MDHEN and CDR2 SYDVKM. The length of the CDR3 is 15 residues. With V trimmed by 1 base and J by 5 bases, 7 bases remained unmatched. This CDR3 is CASSLFGTATYGYTF. Written as DNA, the CDR3 is TGTGCCAGCAGTTTATTCGGGACAGCTACATATGGCTACACCTTC.

The gene calls are TRBV9 and TRBJ2-1; weak D call: TRBD2 (5 bases). The CDR3 sequence is 14 residues long. Per germline, CDR1 SGDLS and CDR2 YYNGEE. V shed 4 bases and J shed 4 bases, with 12 bases lying between them. The CDR3, as DNA: TGTGCCAGCAGCCTCGGACTCTCTTACAATGAGCAGTTCTTC. Protein product: CASSLGLSYNEQFF.

The CDR3, as DNA: TGCAGCGTTGAAGATGCAGCGGGACCTGAGCAGTTCTTC. Its translation is CSVEDAAGPEQFF. The J gene is TRBJ2-1, the V gene TRBV29-1; TRBD2 matches at 7 bases. J gave up 9 bases and V 0 bases, and 5 bases lay outside the gene matches. There are 13 residues in the CDR3. CDR1 and CDR2 (germline): SQVTM, ANQGSEA.

This chain connects TRBV28 to TRBJ1-5; 10 bases align to TRBD1. V shed 3 bases and J 1 base; nucleotides not matched to a gene: 6. This CDR3 is 17 amino acids long. Germline assignment: CDR1 MDHEN and CDR2 SYDVKM. CDR3 sequence (DNA): TGTGCCAGCAGTTTCTTCTGGACAGGGGGGAGCAATCAGCCCCAGCATTTT. This translates into CASSFFWTGGSNQPQHF.

This clone showed up just once. The CDR3 region is CASRDGTGRETQYF. CDR3 DNA: TGTGCCAGCAGGGACGGGACAGGAAGAGAGACCCAGTACTTC. This chain links TRBV27 with TRBJ2-5, with 8 bases that match TRBD1. This CDR3 is built from 14 residues. CDR1 and CDR2 from the germline V gene are MNHEY and SMNVEV (reference sequence). The trim removed 6 bases at V and 4 bases at J, leaving 7 bases unmatched.

The CDR3 DNA reads TGTGCCACCAGCAGAGACCGAGGGGGCGATGAAAAACTGTTTTTT. This gives the protein CATSRDRGGDEKLFF. The chain employs TRBV15 and TRBJ1-4, with 7 bases that match TRBD1. The trim removed 0 bases at V and 6 bases at J, leaving 4 bases unmatched. Germline V gene data show CDR1 as LNHNV and CDR2 as YYDKDF (reference sequence). This CDR3 comprises 15 residues.

The chain is built from TRBV6-6 and TRBJ1-2; D possibly corresponds to TRBD1 (6 bases). Trimming pared 7 bases from V and 5 bases from J, leaving 14 bases between. CDR3 length: 13 amino acids. Germline V gene data show CDR1 as MNHNY and CDR2 as SVGAGI (reference sequence). DNA for the CDR3: TGTGCCAGCACCCGGACAGAAAGTTATGGCTACACCTTC. It yields the protein CASTRTESYGYTF.

The chain links TRBV5-5 to TRBJ1-4; D perhaps matches TRBD1 (6 bases). The germline V gene has CDR1 SGHKS and CDR2 YYEKEE (reference sequence). This CDR3 is built from 14 residues. Between the trimmed V and J ends, which lost 4 bases and 7 bases, there was a span of 14 bases. The CDR3 loop is CASSPRGGGEKLFF. For the CDR3, the DNA is TGTGCCAGCAGCCCGCGGGGGGGCGGTGAAAAACTGTTTTTT.

This chain links TRBV18 with TRBJ1-1; D is possibly TRBD1 (5 bases). CDR1 is KGHSH and CDR2 is LQKENI in the germline V gene. CDR3 size: 14 residues. V was clipped by 5 bases and J by 4 bases, with 14 bases between them. The CDR3 spells CASSSSWGVTEAFF. In DNA, the CDR3 is TGTGCCAGCTCATCCTCCTGGGGGGTCACTGAAGCTTTCTTT.

This clone has more than one count but fewer than ten. This chain uses TRBV9 with TRBJ2-7; TRBD1 might be the D (5 bases). V gave up 0 bases and J gave up 1 base, with 14 bases separating them. The CDR3 spans 16 residues. Looked up from germline, CDR1 is SGDLS and CDR2 is YYNGEE. CDR3 loop: CASSVEGVAPSYEQYF. The CDR3 nucleotides read TGTGCCAGCAGCGTAGAAGGGGTAGCTCCATCCTACGAGCAGTACTTC.

The V gene is TRBV6-1, the J gene TRBJ2-7; TRBD1 matches at 9 bases. V shed 11 bases and J 5 bases; nucleotides not matched to a gene: 10. CDR1 and CDR2 from the germline V gene are MNHNS and SASEGT. This CDR3 is built from 13 residues. CDR3 DNA sequence: TGTGCCTTGTTATTACAGGGGGCCCACGAGCAGTACTTC. Amino acid sequence: CALLLQGAHEQYF.

The CDR3 nucleotides read TGTGCCAGCACCTCTTCCGGACAAGAGCAGTACTTC. Translating gives CASTSSGQEQYF. This chain links TRBV27 with TRBJ2-7; D is possibly TRBD1 (5 bases). There are 12 residues in the CDR3. Germline V gene data show CDR1 as MNHEY and CDR2 as SMNVEV (reference sequence). Trimming left V 7 bases short and J 7 bases short, with 14 bases between.